The 20 T cell receptor beta chains reported below all come from one sample, sequenced in a study of breast tumors, draining lymph nodes, adjacent tissues. The lymph nodes were axillary draining lymph nodes from breast cancer patients. MiXCR, applied by TCRdb to the multiplex PCR reads, yields one record per CDR3 protein. The sample holds 160,000 or so distinct CDR3 sequences, around a third seen once. Material: axillary lymph node tissue. These receptors all stem from a female donor with breast cancer. Some clones in this sample may be carry-over from other donors' samples.

This clonotype came up many times. An end of the junction does not agree with germline; a read error may underlie this. The chain couples TRBV7-6 to TRBJ2-3; TRBD2 matches at 7 bases. There are 15 residues in the CDR3. CDR1 and CDR2 (germline): SGHVS, FNYEAQ. The CDR3 bases are TGTGCCAGCAGCCTAGCGGCAGGCGACACAGATACGCAGTATTTT. Its protein is CASSLAAGDTDTQYF.

Turning to this clonotype: Since the CDR3 does not end with the conserved phenylalanine or tryptophan, this likely comes from a read error. This chain links TRBV5-1 with TRBJ2-1, with D possibly being TRBD1 (6 bases). The V gene's germline CDR1 is SGHRS and CDR2 YFSETQ. CDR3 size: 14 residues. In DNA form, the CDR3 reads TGCGCCAGCAGCTTACGCAGGGGCTACAACGAGCAGTTCCTC. It is translated as CASSLRRGYNEQFL.

This clonotype was seen more than once but under ten times. This may arise from a read error, as a much more abundant clone is one base away. The chain has TRBV6-5 and TRBJ2-3; maybe TRBD1 (5 bases). The germline V and J ends were trimmed by 5 bases and 2 bases, with 11 bases remaining between them. Germline loops: CDR1 MNHEY, CDR2 SVGAGI. The CDR3 sequence is 14 residues long. CDR3 residues: CASSRWGPTDTQYF. The CDR3 bases are TGTGCCAGCAGTCGTTGGGGCCCCACAGATACGCAGTATTTT.

In its sample, this clonotype was seen many times. V usage is TRBV9 and J usage is TRBJ1-4; D is unresolved. The V gene's germline CDR1 is SGDLS and CDR2 YYNGEE. Trimming took off 3 bases at V and 7 bases at J, with 13 bases between the two ends. The length of the CDR3 is 14 residues. The CDR3: CASSDPGWGEKLFF. CDR3 bases: TGTGCCAGCAGCGATCCGGGATGGGGTGAAAAACTGTTTTTT.

This clonotype was detected a few times. The chain combines TRBV19 with TRBJ2-4; TRBD1 aligns across 10 bases. The V segment lost 5 bases and the J segment 6 bases; nucleotides outside the gene matches: 13. Germline values: CDR1 LNHDA, CDR2 SQIVND (reference sequence). There are 17 residues in the CDR3. Here the CDR3 reads CASSARRQGALGNIQYF. The CDR3 DNA is TGTGCCAGTAGTGCCCGGAGACAGGGGGCGCTCGGAAACATTCAGTACTTC. The variable domain in full, with the rest retrieved from reference TRBV19 and TRBJ2-4, is DGGITQSPKYLFRKEGQNVTLSCEQNLNHDAMYWYRQDPGQGLRLIYYSQIVNDFQKGDIAEGYSVSREKKESFPLTVTSAQKNPTAFYLCASSARRQGALGNIQYFGAGTRLSVL.

This clonotype was recorded many times. The rearrangement uses TRBV20-1 and TRBJ2-7, with D unclear. V dropped 6 bases and J dropped 0 bases, with 9 bases sitting between them. CDR3 size: 12 residues. Per the germline V gene, CDR1 is DFQATT and CDR2 is SNEGSKA (reference sequence). Written as DNA, the CDR3 is TGCAGTGCATGGCGGCCCTCCTACGAGCAGTACTTC. Translation: CSAWRPSYEQYF.

In this sample, this clonotype turned up many times. The rearrangement links TRBV2 to TRBJ2-1; D gene unclear. The CDR3 sequence is 13 residues long. The V end was cut by 5 bases, the J end by 4 bases, with 9 bases between. Germline CDR1 and CDR2: SNHLY and FYNNEI. The CDR3 reads CASSQTPYNEQFF. For the CDR3, the DNA is TGTGCCAGCAGTCAGACTCCGTACAATGAGCAGTTCTTC.

The chain carries TRBV5-1 and TRBJ2-1; D is perhaps TRBD2 (5 bases). V was pared by 3 bases and J by 12 bases, with 16 bases between. The germline gives CDR1 SGHRS, CDR2 YFSETQ. The CDR3 is 13 amino acids. As DNA, the CDR3 is TGCGCCAGCAGCTCGGGGTCCGCCGGTGGGCAGTTCTTC. Its translation is CASSSGSAGGQFF.

V gene TRBV28 combines with J gene TRBJ2-1; TRBD1 might be the D (6 bases). V was clipped by 3 bases and J by 1 base, with 7 bases between them. The CDR3 consists of 14 residues. Germline V gene lookup returns CDR1 MDHEN and CDR2 SYDVKM. For the CDR3, the DNA is TGTGCCAGCAGTTTCACAGGGTCCTACAATGAGCAGTTCTTC. It specifies CASSFTGSYNEQFF.

This clonotype was seen many times. The chain carries TRBV5-1 and TRBJ2-1, with D maybe TRBD1 (6 bases). This CDR3 has 17 residues. In germline, CDR1 is SGHRS, CDR2 YFSETQ. Deletions cut 2 bases from V and 1 base from J, with 16 bases between. This CDR3 reads CASSLGSGDRSYNEQFF. The CDR3 DNA sequence: TGCGCCAGCAGCTTAGGTTCAGGGGATCGTTCCTACAATGAGCAGTTCTTC.

This clonotype has a count of ten or more. The genes are TRBV6-1 and TRBJ2-7; D may be TRBD1 (5 bases). The CDR3 runs to 12 residues. The germline V gene has CDR1 MNHNS and CDR2 SASEGT. The chain's CDR3 is CTAGQDIYEQYF. DNA of the CDR3: TGTACCGCCGGGCAGGACATCTACGAGCAGTACTTC.

This clonotype has ten or more counts. The chain is built from TRBV5-6 and TRBJ2-7, with 7 bases aligning to TRBD1. The ends lost 1 base at V and 4 bases at J; junction bases unmatched: 11. This CDR3 has 16 amino acids. CDR1 is SGHDT and CDR2 is YYEEEE in the germline V gene. The CDR3 region has the DNA TGTGCCAGCAGCTTGTTCGGACAGGAGGAATCATACGAGCAGTACTTC. Residues: CASSLFGQEESYEQYF.

To note about this clonotype: This sequence may be a read error, since a much larger clone differs from it by one base. The V call is TRBV11-2, the J call TRBJ2-5; 8 nucleotides line up with TRBD1. The CDR3 runs to 13 residues. The germline gives CDR1 SGHAT, CDR2 FQNNGV. J was trimmed by 7 bases and V by 3 bases; bases with no gene match: 4. The CDR3 protein is CASSFDRGATQYF. In nucleotides, the CDR3 is TGTGCCAGCAGCTTCGACAGGGGAGCGACCCAGTACTTC.

This clonotype was observed at least ten times. The chain combines TRBV12-3 or TRBV12-4 with TRBJ1-5; tentative D call: TRBD1 (5 bases). CDR3 length: 17 residues. V was trimmed by 2 bases and J by 2 bases, leaving 16 bases between them. CDR3 sequence reads: CASSLIWGLGRNQPQHF. The CDR3 nucleotides read TGTGCCAGCAGTTTAATTTGGGGACTCGGTCGCAATCAGCCCCAGCATTTT.

This clonotype was seen repeatedly, ten times or more. This may come from a read error, since a much larger clone is one base off. The chain carries TRBV14 and TRBJ2-5; 8 nucleotides line up with TRBD1. Germline CDR1 and CDR2: SGHDN and FVKESK. The CDR3 runs 14 residues. Written as DNA, the CDR3 is TGTGCCAGCAGCCAAAACAGGGGACAGGAGACCCAGTCCTTC. Encoded protein: CASSQNRGQETQSF.

The rearrangement uses TRBV15 and TRBJ2-3; D is possibly TRBD2 (7 bases). Trimming stripped 1 base from V and 11 bases from J, with 22 bases between. This CDR3 has 16 residues. Germline CDR1 reads LNHNV; CDR2 reads YYDKDF (reference sequence). CDR3 protein: CATSRGKGGTYNEQYF. The CDR3 DNA sequence: TGTGCCACCAGCAGAGGGAAGGGGGGGACGTACAATGAGCAGTATTTT.

This clonotype came up many times. CDR3 residues: CASSSQRAGRDTQYF. CDR3 in DNA: TGTGCCAGCAGCAGTCAGCGGGCCGGGCGGGATACGCAGTATTTT. The V call is TRBV6-5, the J call TRBJ2-3; D perhaps matches TRBD2 (6 bases). Deletions cut 6 bases from V and 6 bases from J, with 19 bases between. Germline V CDR1 and CDR2: MNHEY, SVGAGI. The CDR3 length is 15 residues.

This clonotype was counted at least ten times. The V call is TRBV9, the J call TRBJ2-7; no firm D call. Germline-derived CDR1 and CDR2 are SGDLS and YYNGEE. This CDR3 comprises 13 residues. V lost 4 bases, J lost 7 bases, and 15 bases lay in between. The CDR3 DNA reads TGTGCCAGCAGCCCACGGACGGTTCATGAGCAGTACTTC. Translated, it gives CASSPRTVHEQYF.

This clonotype was recorded a few times. CDR3 coding DNA: TGTGCCAGCAGCCCTGGGGCTAGCGGGAGGGGGAGCTCCTACGAGCAGTACTTC. Protein product: CASSPGASGRGSSYEQYF. This sequence joins TRBV12-3 or TRBV12-4 and TRBJ2-7; 12 nucleotides align to TRBD2. Trimming cost V 6 bases and J 0 bases; bases outside gene matches: 12. The CDR3 consists of 18 residues.

This clonotype was detected only a few times. The CDR3 end shows no conserved phenylalanine or tryptophan, and so a read error is likely. The V and J genes are TRBV6-5 and TRBJ1-2; 9 bases line up with TRBD1. CDR1 and CDR2 (germline): MNHEY, SVGAGI. J gave up 0 bases and V 5 bases, and 7 bases lay outside the gene matches. The length of the CDR3 is 16 residues. In nucleotides, the CDR3 is TGTGCCAGCAGTACCGGGACAGGGAGAACTAACTATGGCTACACCTCC. The encoded protein is CASSTGTGRTNYGYTS.